The 11 T cell receptor beta chains listed next were all sequenced from one sample in a study of blood T cell repertoires in COVID-19 (dated by TCRdb to the early 2020s). The library relied on the immunoSEQ multiplex PCR assay. The clones in this table, taken by TCRdb from immuneACCESS, are in-frame only. Not every clone is retained; where verified, under half of the shortfall comes from an unresolved V gene, and the cause of the rest is unknown. The sample data list under 250,000 clones, and roughly 90% of these were observed just once. Around 0.84% of the sample lies in the top ten. The specimen sequenced was peripheral blood. All receptors derive from a man between 60 and 75 years old with COVID-19, enrolled during active disease.

The CDR3 protein is CASSEGWRPRVGDIQYF. Here the CDR3 DNA reads TGCGCCAGCAGTGAAGGATGGAGACCTAGGGTAGGGGACATTCAGTACTTC. V usage is TRBV10-1 and J usage is TRBJ2-4, with D possibly being TRBD1 (5 bases). V was cut by 3 bases and J by 8 bases, with 23 bases left in between. The CDR3 length is 17 residues. CDR1 and CDR2 from the germline V gene are WNHNN and SYGVQD (reference sequence).

V usage is TRBV27 and J usage is TRBJ2-7, with 9 bases identical to TRBD2. The CDR3 runs 17 residues. Germline V gene lookup returns CDR1 MNHEY and CDR2 SMNVEV (reference sequence). V trimming: 5 bases; J trimming: 3 bases; junction bases outside the gene matches: 14. CDR3 sequence: CASSTRTGGRDYYEQYF. The DNA of the CDR3 is TGTGCCAGCAGTACAAGGACAGGCGGGAGGGATTACTACGAGCAGTACTTC.

This sequence joins TRBV18 and TRBJ2-3; 11 nucleotides match TRBD1. From germline, CDR1 is KGHSH and CDR2 LQKENI. CDR3 length equals 13 residues. The V and J ends lost 6 bases and 14 bases, in that order; junction bases with no gene match: 10. CDR3: CASSHQGDRGLYF. The CDR3 bases are TGTGCCAGCTCTCACCAAGGGGACAGGGGGTTGTATTTT.

The rearrangement uses TRBV2 and TRBJ1-1, with D possibly TRBD1 on 6 matching bases. Germline CDR1 reads SNHLY; CDR2 reads FYNNEI. Trimming removed 6 bases at V and 7 bases at J, with 21 bases between. The length of the CDR3 is 15 residues. CDR3 protein: CASRDRTGKSSEAFF. CDR3 bases: TGTGCCAGCAGAGACCGTACAGGGAAGTCAAGTGAAGCTTTCTTT.

As concerns this clone: The same CDR3 also results from other DNA sequences found in this sample. The chain recombines TRBV5-1 with TRBJ2-7, with a possible D match to TRBD2 (5 bases). The germline V gene encodes CDR1 SGHRS and CDR2 YFSETQ. The CDR3 has 15 amino acids. The V end lost 0 bases, the J end lost 1 base, and 11 bases lay between the germline ends. CDR3: CASSLVAGASYEQYF. The DNA for the CDR3 is TGCGCCAGCAGCTTGGTTGCGGGTGCGTCCTACGAGCAGTACTTC.

For this clone: The same CDR3 can be traced to other DNA sequences in this sample. The chain carries TRBV2 and TRBJ1-4, with 9 bases matching TRBD1. Germline V CDR1 and CDR2: SNHLY, FYNNEI. CDR3 size: 15 residues. V was pared by 6 bases and J by 0 bases, with 2 bases of the junction left unmatched. The CDR3 bases are TGTGCCAGCAGAGGACAGGGGACAACTAATGAAAAACTGTTTTTT. Amino acids: CASRGQGTTNEKLFF.

The chain joins TRBV29-1 to TRBJ2-3, with 8 bases identical to TRBD2. The junction had 13 bases not matched to a gene; V was cut back by 7 bases and J by 4 bases. Germline CDR1 SQVTM, CDR2 ANQGSEA. The CDR3 sequence is 15 residues long. The CDR3 sequence: CSAARKSGSPDTQYF. In DNA, the CDR3 is TGCAGCGCTGCTAGAAAAAGCGGGAGTCCAGATACGCAGTATTTT.

The chain recombines TRBV3-1 (or the pseudogene TRBV3-2) with TRBJ1-2; 11 bases match TRBD1. Germline lookup yields CDR1 LGHDT and CDR2 YNNKEL (reference sequence). This CDR3 has 15 residues. Losses at the gene ends were 4 bases for V and 4 bases for J; bases not matched to a gene: 5. In nucleotides, the CDR3 is TGTGCCAGCAGCCGAGGGACAGGGGGAATCTATGGCTACACCTTC. Encoded protein: CASSRGTGGIYGYTF.

The V gene is TRBV18, the J gene TRBJ2-5; the D gene is possibly TRBD1 (6 bases). V was cut by 4 bases and J by 0 bases, with 12 bases left in between. The CDR3 spans 15 residues. CDR1 and CDR2 (germline): KGHSH, LQKENI. The CDR3 coding sequence is TGTGCCAGCTCACAGACAGGAGCCTACCAAGAGACCCAGTACTTC. Protein: CASSQTGAYQETQYF. Using reference TRBV18 and TRBJ2-5 for the parts outside the CDR3, the full variable domain is NAGVMQNPRHLVRRRGQEARLRCSPMKGHSHVYWYRQLPEEGLKFMVYLQKENIIDESGMPKERFSAEFPKEGPSILRIQQVVRGDSAAYFCASSQTGAYQETQYFGPGTRLLVL.

This chain links TRBV18 with TRBJ1-4; 9 bases align to TRBD1. Germline V gene data show CDR1 as KGHSH and CDR2 as LQKENI. Germline trimming cut 3 bases from V and 6 bases from J; bases unmatched to any gene: 2. The CDR3 has 14 residues. DNA of the CDR3: TGTGCCAGCTCACCGGGACAGGGCCATGAAAAACTGTTTTTT. Translating gives CASSPGQGHEKLFF.

Remarks on this clone: This could be a read error, since a much larger clone is one nucleotide away. The chain links TRBV7-9 to TRBJ2-7; D unresolved. This CDR3 spans 11 amino acids. Looked up from germline, CDR1 is SEHNR and CDR2 is FQNEAQ (reference sequence). V lost 5 bases, J lost 2 bases, and 4 bases lay in between. The chain's CDR3 is CASSRAYEQYF. CDR3 in DNA: TGTGCCAGCAGCCGGGCCTACGAGCAGTACTTC.